The 27 T cell receptor beta chains given below trace back to one sample, sequenced in a study of blood T cells in healthy people across ages. Primers used in a second PCR of about 6 to 11 cycles were a sample-barcoded 5' primer and a J-beta primer mix. MiXCR was run by TCRdb on the 5' RACE reads, yielding one entry per CDR3 protein. The table lists over a million distinct CDR3 sequences, roughly a quarter of them singletons, with 0.65% to 0.75% in the top ten. A further study also used this sample, focusing on T cells of mothers and their children.

Sequencing was done on a sample of blood. The receptors come from a girl aged 2 to 10 in good health.

The rearrangement uses TRBV29-1 and TRBJ2-1; 10 bases agree with TRBD2. This CDR3 has 14 residues. CDR1 SQVTM and CDR2 ANQGSEA come from the germline V gene. Unmatched junction bases numbered 6, after V lost 6 bases and J lost 4 bases. CDR3 nucleotides: TGCAGCGTACTTAGCGGGGGGATATACAATGAGCAGTTCTTC. Amino acid sequence: CSVLSGGIYNEQFF.

The rearrangement links TRBV25-1 to TRBJ1-2; D not certain. The ends were cut back, 1 base at V and 4 bases at J, with 4 bases in the middle. There are 12 residues in the CDR3. Germline loops: CDR1 MGHDK, CDR2 SYGVNS. CDR3 bases: TGTGCCAGCAGTGAATGGAGCTATGGCTACACCTTC. It yields the protein CASSEWSYGYTF.

This rearrangement joins TRBV6-1 to TRBJ2-1; TRBD2 aligns across 10 bases. CDR3 length equals 20 residues. V lost 6 bases, J lost 0 bases, and 17 bases stayed unmatched. Germline CDR1 and CDR2: MNHNS and SASEGT. In nucleotides, the CDR3 is TGTGCCAGCAGCTCCCCATATGGGCTAGCGGGAGCTTTCTCCTACAATGAGCAGTTCTTC. Translated, it gives CASSSPYGLAGAFSYNEQFF.

This clonotype was observed a handful of times. The genes are TRBV20-1 and TRBJ2-1, with D perhaps being TRBD1 or TRBD2 (5 bases each). Between the trimmed V and J ends, which lost 6 bases and 2 bases, there was a span of 11 bases. The CDR3 consists of 13 residues. The V gene's germline CDR1 is DFQATT and CDR2 SNEGSKA (reference sequence). CDR3 loop: CSAKGPTYNEQFF. DNA of the CDR3: TGCAGTGCCAAGGGACCAACCTACAATGAGCAGTTCTTC.

This clonotype was counted only a few times. This chain links TRBV10-3 with TRBJ2-1; 7 bases line up with TRBD2. CDR1 and CDR2 from the germline V gene are ENHRY and SYGVKD. This CDR3 has 15 amino acids. Trimming cost V 5 bases and J 6 bases; bases outside gene matches: 10. CDR3 in amino acids: CAISHERELINEQFF. The CDR3 nucleotides read TGTGCCATCAGTCATGAGCGGGAATTGATCAATGAGCAGTTCTTC.

The chain uses TRBV7-2 and TRBJ2-3; D possibly uses TRBD1 or TRBD2 (5 bases each). Per the germline V gene, CDR1 is SGHTA and CDR2 is FQGNSA. V was clipped by 5 bases and J by 7 bases, with 19 bases between them. The CDR3 is made up of 15 amino acids. The CDR3 region has the DNA TGTGCCAGCAGCGTACCGGGACCATCTCGAAATACGCAGTATTTT. Translation gives CASSVPGPSRNTQYF.

This clonotype was detected only once. One end of the junction does not line up with germline, which may come from a read error. The chain couples TRBV9 to TRBJ1-1; D is unresolved. This CDR3 is built from 14 residues. Looked up from germline, CDR1 is SGDLS and CDR2 is YYNGEE. The CDR3 loop is CASSVGVMNTEAFF. CDR3 DNA: TGTGCCAGTAGCGTAGGAGTCATGAACACTGAAGCTTTCTTT.

This clonotype was observed a handful of times. This chain joins TRBV4-3 and TRBJ1-1, with D perhaps matching TRBD1 (6 bases). The CDR3 has 16 residues. V was cut by 1 base and J by 5 bases, with 17 bases left in between. Germline V gene lookup returns CDR1 LGHNA and CDR2 YSLEER. The CDR3 coding sequence is TGCGCCAGCAGCCAAGCTCGGGGGGGCGGGGAGACTGAAGCTTTCTTT. This encodes CASSQARGGGETEAFF.

V and J are TRBV28 and TRBJ2-4; D unclear. The ends were cut back, 1 base at V and 7 bases at J, with 11 bases in the middle. CDR1 and CDR2 (germline): MDHEN, SYDVKM. CDR3 size: 14 residues. The CDR3, as DNA: TGTGCCAGCAGTTTATTGGGGATCTCCAACATTCAGTACTTC. Protein sequence: CASSLLGISNIQYF.

This clonotype was seen a few times. The rearrangement links TRBV4-1 to TRBJ1-1; TRBD1 matches 8 bases. CDR1 and CDR2 from the germline V gene are MGHRA and YSYEKL. V gave up 2 bases and J gave up 4 bases; unmatched junction bases: 6. This CDR3 region has 15 residues. CDR3 sequence (DNA): TGCGCCAGCAGCCAACAGGGGGCTGGTAGCACTGAAGCTTTCTTT. It codes for CASSQQGAGSTEAFF.

The chain carries TRBV4-2 and TRBJ2-7, with TRBD2 matching 13 bases. The V segment lost 3 bases and the J segment 6 bases; nucleotides outside the gene matches: 8. The CDR3 has 16 amino acids. CDR1 and CDR2 (germline): LGHNA, YNFKEQ. CDR3 nucleotides: TGTGCCAGCAGCCAGACGACTAGCGGGGGGTTACTCGAGCAGTACTTC. This gives the protein CASSQTTSGGLLEQYF.

Here the CDR3 reads CASNDLDVDNEQFF. The CDR3 bases are TGTGCCAGTAACGATCTAGACGTCGACAATGAGCAGTTCTTC. The J gene is TRBJ2-1, the V gene TRBV19; unclear D gene. Germline V lookup: CDR1 LNHDA, CDR2 SQIVND (reference sequence). Trimming left V 7 bases short and J 5 bases short, with 15 bases between. The CDR3 loop spans 14 amino acids.

The chain recombines TRBV3-1 with TRBJ2-7; D gene ambiguous. The CDR3 consists of 14 residues. Germline V CDR1 and CDR2: LGHDT, YNNKEL (reference sequence). V was cut by 5 bases and J by 0 bases, with 11 bases left in between. The CDR3 coding sequence is TGTGCCAGCAGCTCGACACCGAGCTCCTACGAGCAGTACTTC. It yields the protein CASSSTPSSYEQYF.

Only a few counts were recorded for this clonotype. A junction boundary mismatches the germline segment, possibly from a read error. The rearrangement links TRBV7-9 to TRBJ2-7, with 8 bases aligning to TRBD1. The CDR3 loop spans 16 amino acids. Looked up from germline, CDR1 is SEHNR and CDR2 is FQNEAQ (reference sequence). This CDR3 reads CASSLAISGQGVEQYF. The CDR3 DNA follows: TGTGCCAGCAGCCTAGCCATTTCTGGACAGGGTGTTGAGCAGTACTTC.

This clonotype showed up just a few times. The J gene is TRBJ2-1, the V gene TRBV20-1; 9 positions agree with TRBD2. Germline V lookup: CDR1 DFQATT, CDR2 SNEGSKA (reference sequence). V dropped 6 bases and J dropped 0; count of bases not matched to a gene: 18. There are 19 residues in the CDR3. CDR3 sequence (DNA): TGCAGTGCCCCTTCACTCGCGGGGGGGCTTTCAAGCTCCTACAATGAGCAGTTCTTC. Amino acid sequence: CSAPSLAGGLSSSYNEQFF.

The chain couples TRBV3-1 to TRBJ1-2, with a tentative D call TRBD1 (5 bases). The CDR3 sequence is 14 residues long. Germline CDR1 LGHDT, CDR2 YNNKEL (reference sequence). The ends were cut back, 1 base at V and 4 bases at J, with 10 bases in the middle. CDR3 residues: CASSQVKTAYGYTF. The CDR3, as DNA: TGTGCCAGCAGCCAAGTCAAGACAGCCTATGGCTACACCTTC.

This clonotype was picked up a small number of times. This chain uses TRBV15 with TRBJ1-6; unclear D gene. Trimming removed 4 bases from V and 8 bases from J, with 9 bases in between. CDR1 and CDR2 from the germline V gene are LNHNV and YYDKDF (reference sequence). The CDR3 is made up of 13 amino acids. The CDR3 sequence: CATSMTPDSPLHF. CDR3 sequence (DNA): TGTGCCACCAGCATGACCCCAGATTCACCCCTCCACTTT. The entire variable domain, with the rest obtained from reference TRBV15 and TRBJ1-6, is as follows: DAMVIQNPRYQVTQFGKPVTLSCSQTLNHNVMYWYQQKSSQAPKLLFHYYDKDFNNEADTPDNFQSRRPNTSFCFLDIRSPGLGDTAMYLCATSMTPDSPLHFGNGTRLTVT.

The rearrangement uses TRBV6-6 and TRBJ2-5; D not certain. CDR1 and CDR2 from the germline V gene are MNHNY and SVGAGI (reference sequence). The CDR3 totals 13 residues. V gave up 2 bases and J gave up 5 bases, with 9 bases separating them. CDR3 region: CASSYAARETQYF. In nucleotides, the CDR3 is TGTGCCAGCAGTTACGCGGCGAGGGAGACCCAGTACTTC.

The chain joins TRBV20-1 to TRBJ2-3, with 14 bases identical to TRBD2. Germline CDR1 is DFQATT and CDR2 is SNEGSKA (reference sequence). This CDR3 has 15 amino acids. J gave up 4 bases and V 4 bases, and 4 bases lay outside the gene matches. CDR3 nucleotide sequence: TGCAGTGCTACCTCGGGACTAGCGGGAGCAGATACGCAGTATTTT. Translated, it gives CSATSGLAGADTQYF.

This clonotype has just a few counts. The chain uses TRBV9 and TRBJ2-5; no definite D call. Germline V gene sequence: CDR1 SGDLS, CDR2 YYNGEE. V lost 0 bases and J lost 6, with 12 bases in between. This CDR3 spans 14 amino acids. The CDR3 region has the DNA TGTGCCAGCAGCGTAGAAGGAGAGTATCAGACCCAGTACTTC. This sequence encodes CASSVEGEYQTQYF.

This chain joins TRBV14 and TRBJ2-7; D not certain. CDR3 size: 15 residues. The germline V and J ends were trimmed by 5 bases and 5 bases, with 19 bases remaining between them. The germline V gene has CDR1 SGHDN and CDR2 FVKESK. CDR3 DNA: TGTGCCAGCAGCACCCCCCCGCTGGGAAGGAACGAGCAGTACTTC. It codes for CASSTPPLGRNEQYF.

The V and J genes are TRBV7-3 and TRBJ1-1; no clear D. Germline V CDR1 and CDR2: SGHTA, FQGTGA. Trimming stripped 6 bases from V and 3 bases from J, with 11 bases between. The CDR3 sequence is 13 residues long. The CDR3: CASSFTEDTEAFF. The CDR3 DNA is TGTGCCAGCAGTTTTACGGAGGACACTGAAGCTTTCTTT.

This sequence joins TRBV4-3 and TRBJ2-2; 10 bases are shared with TRBD2. Germline CDR1 reads LGHNA; CDR2 reads YSLEER. The CDR3 is 15 residues long. Germline trimming cut 6 bases from V and 4 bases from J; bases unmatched to any gene: 5. The CDR3 reads CASSYGTSATGELFF. The CDR3 DNA reads as TGCGCCAGCAGTTACGGGACTAGCGCCACCGGGGAGCTGTTTTTT.

The rearrangement links TRBV12-3 or TRBV12-4 to TRBJ2-1, with D uncertain. The end of the DNA aligns better with TRBJ2-5, so the J call may be wrong. The CDR3 covers 14 residues. The CDR3 DNA follows: TGTGCCAGCAGTCCCCGGGCTAATCAAGAGACCCAGTACTTC. Protein sequence: CASSPRANQETQYF.

The gene calls are TRBV20-1 and TRBJ2-7; TRBD1 matches 8 bases. Germline CDR1 reads DFQATT; CDR2 reads SNEGSKA (reference sequence). The CDR3 loop spans 14 amino acids. Unmatched junction bases numbered 5, after V lost 0 bases and J lost 4 bases. The CDR3 DNA sequence: TGCAGTGCTAGAGATTACAGGGGGTCATACGAGCAGTACTTC. Amino acids: CSARDYRGSYEQYF.

This chain links TRBV4-1 with TRBJ2-5, with TRBD1 as a possible D gene (5 bases). The DNA end is a closer match to TRBJ2-7, so the J assignment may be wrong. In germline, CDR1 is MGHRA, CDR2 YSYEKL. This CDR3 is built from 18 residues. CDR3 amino acids: CASSQMIERGHSLYEQYF. CDR3 coding DNA: TGCGCCAGCAGCCAAATGATAGAAAGAGGACATTCGCTCTACGAGCAGTACTTC.

This clonotype was picked up a small number of times. The chain combines TRBV7-8 with TRBJ2-3; 8 nucleotides match TRBD2. The length of the CDR3 is 15 residues. V dropped 7 bases and J dropped 3; count of bases not matched to a gene: 9. Looked up from germline, CDR1 is SGHVS and CDR2 is FQNEAQ. In nucleotides, the CDR3 is TGTGCCAGCACTCGAGCGGGACTAGGAACAGATACGCAGTATTTT. This translates into CASTRAGLGTDTQYF.